The 20 T cell receptor beta chains presented below share a single source sample, sequenced in a study of PD-L1 blockade in urothelial cancer. Method: immunoSEQ multiplex PCR; TCRdb's copy keeps in-frame clones and lacks some. The sample consists of about 81,000 clones, around 85% of them appearing once. Indicated time point: pretreatment peripheral blood. The material sequenced was PBMCs, taken around atezolizumab (anti-PD-L1) treatment. The receptors were sampled from a middle-aged man with urothelial cancer.

This clone was seen once. The chain carries TRBV7-2 and TRBJ2-2; 7 bases line up with TRBD1. CDR3 length equals 16 residues. Germline V gene sequence: CDR1 SGHTA, CDR2 FQGNSA. V lost 1 base, J lost 4 bases, and 6 bases stayed unmatched. The CDR3 reads CASSLGLRGRTGELFF. The DNA of the CDR3 is TGTGCCAGCAGCTTAGGTTTGAGGGGGCGCACCGGGGAGCTGTTTTTT.

V is TRBV5-1 and J is TRBJ1-2; TRBD1 matches at 9 bases. V lost 6 bases, J lost 7 bases, and 10 bases stayed unmatched. This CDR3 is built from 14 residues. In germline, CDR1 is SGHRS, CDR2 YFSETQ. The CDR3 sequence: CASTITGGVGGYTF. Written as DNA, the CDR3 is TGCGCCAGCACGATTACAGGGGGCGTTGGTGGCTACACCTTC.

J is TRBJ2-2 and V is TRBV11-3; D not certain. Looked up from germline, CDR1 is SGHNT and CDR2 is YENEEA. The CDR3 contains 13 residues. Trimming shortened V by 6 bases and J by 6 bases, and 11 bases separated the two germline ends. The DNA of the CDR3 is TGTGCCAGCAGGCAGGCTGGGTCCGGGGAGCTGTTTTTT. Its protein product is CASRQAGSGELFF.

The V gene is TRBV11-2, the J gene TRBJ2-7; D is ambiguous. V was cut by 5 bases and J by 9 bases, with 23 bases left in between. The CDR3 consists of 15 residues. Per the germline V gene, CDR1 is SGHAT and CDR2 is FQNNGV. The CDR3 here is CASSPMTPSSPGQYF. The CDR3, as DNA: TGTGCCAGCAGCCCCATGACACCGAGCTCCCCCGGGCAGTACTTC.

This chain uses TRBV6-6 with TRBJ1-2; D gene ambiguous. The CDR3 has 10 amino acids. Trimming removed 6 bases at V and 4 bases at J, with 3 bases between. From germline, CDR1 is MNHNY and CDR2 SVGAGI (reference sequence). The CDR3: CASSGYGYTF. As DNA, the CDR3 is TGTGCCAGCAGCGGCTATGGCTACACCTTC.

The V gene is TRBV2, the J gene TRBJ2-1; D is undetermined. Trimming removed 5 bases at V and 0 bases at J, with 17 bases between. CDR3 length: 17 residues. Germline CDR1 is SNHLY and CDR2 is FYNNEI. The CDR3 reads CASSFFPPGASYNEQFF. CDR3 sequence (DNA): TGTGCCAGCAGTTTTTTTCCCCCAGGTGCCTCCTACAATGAGCAGTTCTTC.

V and J are TRBV5-1 and TRBJ1-3; tentative D call: TRBD1 (5 bases). This CDR3 is 14 amino acids long. V lost 2 bases and J 0 bases, leaving 6 bases between the germline ends. Germline CDR1 reads SGHRS; CDR2 reads YFSETQ. This chain's CDR3 is CASSFGGSGNTIYF. Written as DNA, the CDR3 is TGCGCCAGCAGCTTCGGGGGCTCTGGAAACACCATATATTTT.

The rearrangement joins TRBV5-6 to TRBJ2-5; 11 bases fit TRBD2. The CDR3 contains 15 residues. The germline gives CDR1 SGHDT, CDR2 YYEEEE. Trimming cost V 2 bases and J 5 bases; bases outside gene matches: 5. The CDR3 DNA follows: TGTGCCAGCAGCTTTCCGACTAGCGGGATCGAGACCCAGTACTTC. Its translation is CASSFPTSGIETQYF. The variable domain in full, completed from reference TRBV5-6 and TRBJ2-5, reads DAGVTQSPTHLIKTRGQQVTLRCSPKSGHDTVSWYQQALGQGPQFIFQYYEEEERQRGNFPDRFSGHQFPNYSSELNVNALLLGDSALYLCASSFPTSGIETQYFGPGTRLLVL.

V gene TRBV23-1 combines with J gene TRBJ1-1; TRBD1 is a possible D gene (5 bases). TRBV23-1 is marked as an open reading frame, function uncertain. V was cut by 4 bases and J by 3 bases, with 15 bases left in between. The CDR3 has 15 amino acids. CDR3 sequence reads: CASSPSGQGYTEAFF. For the CDR3, the DNA is TGCGCCAGCAGTCCCTCCGGGCAGGGCTACACTGAAGCTTTCTTT.

In its sample, this clone was seen once. This chain connects TRBV6-6 to TRBJ2-1, with 7 bases identical to TRBD1. V was clipped by 8 bases and J by 6 bases; unmatched bases: 7. The CDR3 is 13 residues long. Germline V gene lookup returns CDR1 MNHNY and CDR2 SVGAGI (reference sequence). CDR3 sequence (DNA): TGTGCCAGCGATCTGACAGGGCGCAATGAGCAGTTCTTC. Residues: CASDLTGRNEQFF.

The chain is built from TRBV6-5 and TRBJ1-5; D is unresolved. CDR1 is MNHEY, CDR2 SVGAGI, per germline. The CDR3 spans 15 residues. The germline V and J ends were trimmed by 5 bases and 7 bases, with 18 bases remaining between them. CDR3 loop: CASSPPPVRGQPQHF. The CDR3 DNA reads as TGTGCCAGCAGTCCACCCCCCGTCCGGGGACAGCCCCAGCATTTT.

This chain uses TRBV28 with TRBJ2-5; no clear D. Germline CDR1 is MDHEN and CDR2 is SYDVKM. The CDR3 is made up of 11 amino acids. The germline V and J ends were trimmed by 2 bases and 5 bases, with 3 bases remaining between them. CDR3 sequence reads: CASSLLETQYF. The CDR3 region has the DNA TGTGCCAGCAGTTTACTGGAGACCCAGTACTTC.

This chain uses TRBV2 with TRBJ2-5; 8 nucleotides match TRBD2. The V segment lost 7 bases and the J segment 2 bases; nucleotides outside the gene matches: 9. The CDR3 has 15 amino acids. Looked up from germline, CDR1 is SNHLY and CDR2 is FYNNEI. In DNA form, the CDR3 reads TGTGCCAGCATCAACGGGGGGGCAGGGCAAGAGACCCAGTACTTC. Its translation is CASINGGAGQETQYF.

The CDR3 nucleotides are TGTGCCAGCAGCCAAACACAAGGAGGGAAAAGCTATGGCTACACCTTC. Amino acid sequence: CASSQTQGGKSYGYTF. This chain joins TRBV4-2 and TRBJ1-2; D is ambiguous. V lost 2 bases, J lost 4 bases, and 17 bases lay in between. The CDR3 has 16 residues. CDR1 and CDR2 from the germline V gene are LGHNA and YNFKEQ.

This clone was observed a handful of times. The chain recombines TRBV2 with TRBJ1-3; D gene ambiguous. Germline V CDR1 and CDR2: SNHLY, FYNNEI. CDR3 length: 14 residues. The V end was cut by 4 bases, the J end by 0 bases, with 7 bases between. CDR3 nucleotides: TGTGCCAGCAGTGGAGGCTTCTCTGGAAACACCATATATTTT. Amino acid sequence: CASSGGFSGNTIYF.

The V and J genes are TRBV7-9 and TRBJ2-3; 9 nucleotides line up with TRBD1. There are 17 residues in the CDR3. V shed 1 base, J shed 3 bases, and the junction held 8 bases outside the gene matches. The germline V gene has CDR1 SEHNR and CDR2 FQNEAQ (reference sequence). The CDR3 sequence: CASSLGGTGLRTDTQYF. DNA of the CDR3: TGTGCCAGCAGCTTAGGGGGGACAGGGCTGAGAACAGATACGCAGTATTTT.

The chain employs TRBV18 and TRBJ1-4, with a possible D match to TRBD1 (6 bases). The germline V and J ends were trimmed by 4 bases and 6 bases, with 24 bases remaining between them. Looked up from germline, CDR1 is KGHSH and CDR2 is LQKENI. The CDR3 runs 18 residues. The CDR3 is CASSRRQGFNKDHEKLFF. The CDR3 nucleotides are TGTGCCAGCTCACGACGCCAGGGGTTCAATAAAGATCATGAAAAACTGTTTTTT.

The rearrangement uses TRBV29-1 and TRBJ2-4; 10 bases line up with TRBD2. J was trimmed by 2 bases and V by 4 bases; bases with no gene match: 5. The germline gives CDR1 SQVTM, CDR2 ANQGSEA. This CDR3 has 15 amino acids. The CDR3: CSVAKAGGPKNIQYF. CDR3 sequence (DNA): TGCAGCGTTGCTAAAGCGGGAGGGCCCAAAAACATTCAGTACTTC.

CDR3 nucleotide sequence: TGTGCCAGTAGTAGTAGAAGCTCTGGAAACACCATATATTTT. Its protein product is CASSSRSSGNTIYF. The chain carries TRBV19 and TRBJ1-3; D is uncertain. This CDR3 region has 14 residues. Deletions cut 4 bases from V and 0 bases from J, with 7 bases between. The germline CDR1 and CDR2 sequences are LNHDA and SQIVND (reference sequence).

The chain combines TRBV4-3 with TRBJ2-1; weak D call: TRBD2 (6 bases). The CDR3 length is 19 residues. V was cut by 4 bases and J by 0 bases, with 22 bases left in between. Germline-derived CDR1 and CDR2 are LGHNA and YSLEER. The CDR3 here is CASSPRVAGNDPSYNEQFF. In DNA, the CDR3 is TGCGCCAGCAGCCCAAGAGTTGCGGGGAATGATCCCTCCTACAATGAGCAGTTCTTC.